Listed below are T cell receptor beta chains from one sample, sequenced in a study of response to subunit inactivated influenza vaccine. TCRdb analysed the RT-PCR reads with MiXCR anew, one entry per CDR3 protein. The sample has about 650,000 distinct CDR3 sequences; 12% to 15% are singletons. The source material was PBMCs from blood, sampled 14 to 15 days before vaccination. These receptors were collected from a man in his fifties or sixties who received an inactivated influenza vaccine. Both conserved end residues are trimmed from each CDR3. Fields, in order: D gene, V gene, J gene, CDR3 protein. The D gene is left open where the match is weak.

TRBD2	TRBV4-1	TRBJ2-3	ASRRLAGTDTQY
NA	TRBV21-1	TRBJ2-7	ASSNRQDPYEQY
NA	TRBV5-5	TRBJ1-6	ASSLHGDSPLH
TRBD2	TRBV7-6	TRBJ2-1	ASSDLAGGLQAYNEQF
NA	TRBV5-1	TRBJ1-4	ASSSGRLNEKLF
TRBD2	TRBV20-1	TRBJ2-7	SARGTSGVYEQY
NA	TRBV19	TRBJ2-2	ASTNMGGGANTGELF
NA	TRBV3-1	TRBJ2-7	ASSQDRIEQY
TRBD1	TRBV10-3	TRBJ2-2	AIGTGTGTGELF
NA	TRBV5-1	TRBJ2-5	ASSNDEYVGRETQY
TRBD2	TRBV7-6	TRBJ2-1	ASSLAWASGGAGNEQF
NA	TRBV25-1	TRBJ2-5	ASRLQGGVETQY
NA	TRBV7-8	TRBJ2-7	ASSSPRTGYEQY
NA	TRBV10-3	TRBJ1-5	AISESGQNNQPQH
TRBD2	TRBV5-1	TRBJ2-7	ASSFTTGRAREQY
NA	TRBV7-2	TRBJ2-7	ASSAQWNSYEQY
NA	TRBV5-1	TRBJ1-2	ASRSGLESYT
NA	TRBV2	TRBJ2-2	ASTLQGRTNTGELF
NA	TRBV6-6	TRBJ2-5	ASSYGNLETQY
NA	TRBV15	TRBJ1-1	ATSARVNTEAF
NA	TRBV20-1	TRBJ1-5	SASPPAGSNQPQH
NA	TRBV12-3/TRBV12-4	TRBJ2-7	ASSFGHNYEQY
TRBD2	TRBV10-3	TRBJ2-1	AISVGLARDEQF
TRBD1	TRBV5-6	TRBJ2-1	ASSLGGQGFSGQF
TRBD1	TRBV2	TRBJ1-2	ASRASPTGGT
NA	TRBV6-5	TRBJ2-3	ASSYSPGVRGDTQY
TRBD1	TRBV4-2	TRBJ1-5	ASSHSAGGGSNQPQH
TRBD1	TRBV15	TRBJ1-3	ATSRPGGGNTIY
NA	TRBV7-2	TRBJ2-1	ASSFLVVRGEQF
NA	TRBV11-2	TRBJ2-3	ASSKTHTDTQY
TRBD1	TRBV5-1	TRBJ2-5	ASSRGTGQETQY
TRBD1	TRBV5-1	TRBJ2-4	ASSLSDRDGNIQY
TRBD1	TRBV14	TRBJ2-2	ASSQDGDRGRAGELF
NA	TRBV2	TRBJ1-2	ASSEVGQGGYGYT
NA	TRBV30	TRBJ2-7	AYTGPSSSEQY
TRBD1	TRBV14	TRBJ1-1	ASSQDRTGNTEAF
TRBD2	TRBV6-2/TRBV6-3	TRBJ2-1	ASSYRSSGGANEQF
TRBD1	TRBV5-1	TRBJ1-1	ASSQTTGVGTEAF
TRBD1	TRBV7-9	TRBJ2-1	ASSRPDRGSEQF
NA	TRBV4-3	TRBJ1-1	ASSQRHYTEAF
NA	TRBV20-1	TRBJ2-1	SATSPTRGGEQF
TRBD1	TRBV29-1	TRBJ1-1	SADGRTGNTEAF
TRBD1	TRBV4-2	TRBJ2-5	ASSQNTGQGGETQY
NA	TRBV7-8	TRBJ1-1	ASSLETGVAF
NA	TRBV9	TRBJ2-1	ASSASGVSYNEQF
NA	TRBV25-1	TRBJ2-7	ASSDWTVRQQY
TRBD2	TRBV7-9	TRBJ2-2	ASSRTSGANTGELF
NA	TRBV6-5	TRBJ2-1	ASSYREYNEQF
TRBD2	TRBV7-3	TRBJ2-1	ASSLTGTRFNEQF